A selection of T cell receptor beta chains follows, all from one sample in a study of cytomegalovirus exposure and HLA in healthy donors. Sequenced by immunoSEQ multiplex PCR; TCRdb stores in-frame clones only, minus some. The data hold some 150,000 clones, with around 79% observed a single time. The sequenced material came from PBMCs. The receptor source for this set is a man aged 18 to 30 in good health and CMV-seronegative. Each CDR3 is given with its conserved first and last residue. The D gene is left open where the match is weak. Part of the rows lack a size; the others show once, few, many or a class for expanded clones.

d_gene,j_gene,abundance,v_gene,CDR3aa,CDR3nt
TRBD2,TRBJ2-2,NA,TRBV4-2,CAGSNLAGGPNTGELFF,TGTGCCGGCAGCAACCTAGCGGGGGGCCCGAACACCGGGGAGCTGTTTTTT
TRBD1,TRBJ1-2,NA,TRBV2,CASSELKGQNYGYTF,TGTGCCAGCAGTGAATTGAAGGGACAGAACTATGGCTACACCTTC
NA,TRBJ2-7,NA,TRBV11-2,CASSSVAVSYEQYF,NA
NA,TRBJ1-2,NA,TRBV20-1,CSARYNYGYTF,TGCAGTGCTAGATATAACTATGGCTACACCTTC
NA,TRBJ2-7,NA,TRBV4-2,CASSQSSFYEQYF,TGTGCCAGCAGCCAAAGTAGTTTCTACGAGCAGTACTTC
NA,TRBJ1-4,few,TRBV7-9,CASSSRAEKLFF,TGTGCCAGCAGCTCCAGGGCCGAAAAACTGTTTTTT
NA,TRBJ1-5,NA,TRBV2,CASSDGTGLSNQPQHF,TGTGCCAGCAGTGACGGGACGGGACTTAGCAATCAGCCCCAGCATTTT
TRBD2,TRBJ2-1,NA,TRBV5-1,CASSFLAGNSYNEQFF,TGCGCCAGCAGCTTTTTAGCGGGGAACTCCTACAATGAGCAGTTCTTC
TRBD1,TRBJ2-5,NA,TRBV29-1,CSGQGPQETQYF,TGCAGCGGACAGGGGCCCCAAGAGACCCAGTACTTC
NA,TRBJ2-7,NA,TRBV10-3,CAISEYPGVVPYKQYF,TGTGCCATCAGTGAGTACCCGGGGGTAGTTCCGTACAAGCAGTACTTC
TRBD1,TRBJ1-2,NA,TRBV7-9,CSSSPDRDGYTF,TGTTCCAGCAGCCCGGACAGGGATGGCTACACCTTC
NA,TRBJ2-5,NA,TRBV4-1,CASSQGTPAPEETQYF,TGCGCCAGCAGCCAAGGGACTCCCGCTCCAGAAGAGACCCAGTACTTC
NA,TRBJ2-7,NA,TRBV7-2,CASSASRTASYEQYF,TGTGCCAGCAGCGCGTCTCGGACAGCTTCCTACGAGCAGTACTTC
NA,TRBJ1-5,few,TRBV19,CASTIRPGQYNQPQHF,TGTGCCAGTACTATACGGCCGGGACAATACAATCAGCCCCAGCATTTT
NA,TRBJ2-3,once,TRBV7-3,CASSLTSGVTDTQYF,TGTGCCAGCAGCTTAACTAGCGGCGTCACAGATACGCAGTATTTT
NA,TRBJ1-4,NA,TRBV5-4,CASSSTIRRGTTTNEKLFF,TGTGCCAGCAGCTCGACCATACGGCGGGGGACTACAACTAATGAAAAACTGTTTTTT
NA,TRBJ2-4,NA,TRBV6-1,CASSEVGAGIQYF,TGTGCCAGCAGTGAAGTGGGAGCGGGCATTCAGTACTTC
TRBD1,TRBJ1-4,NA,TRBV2,CASRRQGVEKLFF,TGTGCCAGCAGAAGACAGGGGGTTGAAAAACTGTTTTTT
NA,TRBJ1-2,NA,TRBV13,CASSERQGYGYTF,TGTGCCAGCAGCGAACGGCAGGGGTATGGCTACACCTTC
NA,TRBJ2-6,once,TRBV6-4,CASSLRGSGANVLTF,TGTGCCAGCAGTCTCAGGGGTTCTGGGGCCAACGTCCTGACTTTC
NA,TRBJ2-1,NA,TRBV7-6,CASSLGNPWGVYNEQFF,TGTGCCAGCAGCTTAGGAAATCCTTGGGGGGTCTACAATGAGCAGTTCTTC
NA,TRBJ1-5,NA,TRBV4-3,CASSQDNGNQPQHF,TGCGCCAGCAGCCAAGATAATGGCAATCAGCCCCAGCATTTT
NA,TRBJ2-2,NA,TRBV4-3,CASSQDREWGTGELFF,TGCGCCAGCAGCCAAGACCGGGAGTGGGGCACCGGGGAGCTGTTTTTT
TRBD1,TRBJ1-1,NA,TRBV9,CASSVVGTGQKAFF,TGTGCCAGCAGCGTAGTCGGGACAGGCCAAAAAGCTTTCTTT
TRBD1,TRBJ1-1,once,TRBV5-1,CASRSMGAGGAEAFF,TGCGCTAGCAGGTCAATGGGGGCAGGGGGTGCTGAAGCTTTCTTT
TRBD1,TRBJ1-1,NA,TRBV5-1,CASSVETGGMGEAFF,TGCGCCAGCAGCGTGGAGACAGGGGGTATGGGTGAAGCTTTCTTT
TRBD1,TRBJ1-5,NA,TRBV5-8,CASSPGTGGDQPQHF,TGTGCCAGCAGCCCCGGGACAGGGGGGGATCAGCCCCAGCATTTT
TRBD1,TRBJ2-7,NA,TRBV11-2,CASSQDRSTYEQYF,TGTGCCAGCAGCCAGGACAGGTCCACCTACGAGCAGTACTTC
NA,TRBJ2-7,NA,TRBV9,CASSVTPGGDYEQYF,TGTGCCAGCAGCGTAACCCCAGGAGGGGACTACGAGCAGTACTTC
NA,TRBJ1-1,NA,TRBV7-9,CASKLAYEAFF,TGTGCCAGCAAGCTCGCGTACGAAGCTTTCTTT
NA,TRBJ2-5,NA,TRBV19,CASTSLQEQETQYF,TGTGCCAGTACATCCCTACAGGAGCAAGAGACCCAGTACTTC
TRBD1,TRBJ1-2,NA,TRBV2,CASGSTGGSNGYTF,TGTGCCAGCGGATCGACAGGGGGGAGTAATGGCTACACCTTC
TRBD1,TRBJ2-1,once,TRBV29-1,CSARMGQGVDEQFF,TGCAGCGCCCGAATGGGACAGGGAGTGGATGAGCAGTTCTTC
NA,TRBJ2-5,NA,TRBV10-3,CATTSNQETQYF,TGTGCCACCACTTCGAACCAAGAGACCCAGTACTTC
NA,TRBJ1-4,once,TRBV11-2,CASSLMGGGEKLFF,TGTGCCAGCAGCTTAATGGGGGGGGGTGAAAAACTGTTTTTT
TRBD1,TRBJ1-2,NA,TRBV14,CASSQSGTGTVGYTF,TGTGCCAGCAGCCAATCCGGGACAGGGACTGTTGGCTACACCTTC
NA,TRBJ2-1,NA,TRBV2,CASSEYRQSYNEQFF,TGTGCCAGCAGTGAATATCGACAGTCCTACAATGAGCAGTTCTTC
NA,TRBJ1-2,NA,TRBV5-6,CASSKGDGNSNYGYTF,TGTGCCAGCAGCAAGGGGGACGGAAATTCTAACTATGGCTACACCTTC
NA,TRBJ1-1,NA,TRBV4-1,CASSLNREAFF,TGCGCCAGCAGCCTGAACAGAGAAGCTTTCTTT
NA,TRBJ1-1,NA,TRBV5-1,CASSLQLQGNTEAFF,TGCGCCAGCAGCTTACAGCTACAGGGGAACACTGAAGCTTTCTTT
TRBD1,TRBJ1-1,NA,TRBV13,CAFGDRGPLNTEAFF,TGTGCCTTCGGGGACAGGGGGCCCTTGAACACTGAAGCTTTCTTT
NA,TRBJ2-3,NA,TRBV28,CASSSPAGKGTDTQYF,TGTGCCAGCAGTTCGCCCGCAGGGAAGGGCACAGATACGCAGTATTTT
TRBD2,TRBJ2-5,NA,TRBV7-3,CASSRTSGGPETQYF,TGTGCCAGCAGCAGGACTAGCGGGGGCCCGGAGACCCAGTACTTC
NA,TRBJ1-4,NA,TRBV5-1,CASSLIGGEANEKLFF,TGCGCCAGCAGCTTGATAGGGGGAGAAGCTAATGAAAAACTGTTTTTT
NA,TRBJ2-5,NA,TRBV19,CASSFRQGREQETQYF,TGTGCCAGTAGTTTCCGACAGGGGAGGGAACAAGAGACCCAGTACTTC